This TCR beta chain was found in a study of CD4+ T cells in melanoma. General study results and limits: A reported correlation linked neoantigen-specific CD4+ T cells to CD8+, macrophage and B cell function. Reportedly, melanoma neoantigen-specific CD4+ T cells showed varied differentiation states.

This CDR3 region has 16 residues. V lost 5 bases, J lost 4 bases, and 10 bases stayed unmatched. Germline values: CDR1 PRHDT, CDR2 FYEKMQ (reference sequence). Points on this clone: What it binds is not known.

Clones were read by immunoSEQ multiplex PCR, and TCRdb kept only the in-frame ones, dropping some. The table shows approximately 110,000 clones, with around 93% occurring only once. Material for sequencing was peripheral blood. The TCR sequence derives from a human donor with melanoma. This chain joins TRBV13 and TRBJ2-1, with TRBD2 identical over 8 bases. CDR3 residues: CASSHRGGRSYNEQFF. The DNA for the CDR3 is TGTGCCAGCAGCCATCGCGGGGGGAGGAGTTACAATGAGCAGTTCTTC.